What follows are 6 T cell receptor beta chains derived from one specimen sequenced in a study of blood T cell repertoires in COVID-19. Sequencing was performed with immunoSEQ multiplex PCR; in TCRdb, only in-frame clones are kept and a portion is missing. Of 150,000 to 200,000 clones listed, roughly 89% are singletons. Material for sequencing was PBMCs or T cells enriched from blood (not recorded which). Every receptor here comes from a woman aged 40 to 55 with acute COVID-19.

This chain connects TRBV12-5 to TRBJ2-1, with TRBD1 matching over 8 bases. Germline V gene lookup returns CDR1 LGHNT and CDR2 FRNRAP. This CDR3 is 16 amino acids long. V lost 7 bases and J lost 4; bases outside the gene matches: 12. In DNA, the CDR3 is TGTGCTAGTGAGATGTCAGGGGGCTTAGGGTACAATGAGCAGTTCTTC. Protein sequence: CASEMSGGLGYNEQFF.

The V call is TRBV14, the J call TRBJ2-7; D possibly corresponds to TRBD2 (5 bases). Germline values: CDR1 SGHDN, CDR2 FVKESK. This CDR3 spans 21 amino acids. Trimming pared 0 bases from V and 0 bases from J, leaving 27 bases between. The CDR3 DNA reads TGTGCCAGCAGCCAAGATCATCCAGTGCGGGTCGTCGTGCATAACTCCTACGAGCAGTACTTC. Protein: CASSQDHPVRVVVHNSYEQYF.

The V and J genes are TRBV7-3 and TRBJ1-6, with D perhaps TRBD1 (6 bases). CDR1 and CDR2 from the germline V gene are SGHTA and FQGTGA. Between the trimmed V and J ends, which lost 3 bases and 10 bases, there was a span of 13 bases. The CDR3 extends over 14 amino acids. CDR3 loop: CASSFDRPRSPLHF. The DNA of the CDR3 is TGTGCCAGCAGCTTCGACAGGCCCAGGTCACCCCTCCACTTT. Supplemented by reference TRBV7-3 and TRBJ1-6, the full variable domain reads GAGVSQTPSNKVTEKGKYVELRCDPISGHTALYWYRQSLGQGPEFLIYFQGTGAADDSGLPNDRFFAVRPEGSVSTLKIQRTERGDSAVYLCASSFDRPRSPLHFGNGTRLTVT.

V gene TRBV4-3 combines with J gene TRBJ2-7; perhaps TRBD2 as D (6 bases). Trimming left V 2 bases short and J 2 bases short, with 16 bases between. The germline V gene has CDR1 LGHNA and CDR2 YSLEER. This CDR3 region has 16 residues. CDR3 sequence: CASSQLAGRKAYEQYF. The CDR3 nucleotides are TGCGCCAGCAGCCAACTCGCGGGGCGCAAGGCCTACGAGCAGTACTTC.

This clone was seen once. This chain connects TRBV4-2 to TRBJ1-5; possibly TRBD1 for D (6 bases). CDR1 is LGHNA, CDR2 YNFKEQ, per germline. V was clipped by 0 bases and J by 8 bases, with 14 bases between them. The CDR3 has 15 residues. Here the CDR3 reads CASSQDWRGLEPQHF. The DNA for the CDR3 is TGTGCCAGCAGCCAAGATTGGCGGGGGCTAGAGCCCCAGCATTTT.

J is TRBJ2-7 and V is TRBV5-1; TRBD1 matches at 8 bases. Germline CDR1 is SGHRS and CDR2 is YFSETQ. CDR3 length: 12 residues. The trim removed 4 bases at V and 6 bases at J, leaving 3 bases unmatched. The CDR3 DNA reads as TGCGCCAGCAGCCTCGGGACAGGCGAGCAGTACTTC. It encodes CASSLGTGEQYF.